Given below is one T cell receptor beta chain in context. Antigen: not known. The data belong to a study of cytomegalovirus exposure and HLA in healthy donors. CDR1 is SGHRS and CDR2 is YFSETQ in the germline V gene. Germline trimming cut 4 bases from V and 4 bases from J; bases unmatched to any gene: 5. The CDR3 is 14 amino acids. Findings and limits, study-wide: Other equally common chains were less clonally expanded than HLA-associated TCR beta chains, a later analysis showed. Later on, an analysis found that several of the most significant clusters appeared to be linked to common viral pathogens, which included parvovirus B19.

PCR primers comprised 60 Vbeta and 13 Jbeta primers. Some clones are missing from TCRdb's copy, which holds only in-frame ones; the method was immunoSEQ multiplex PCR. This table has about 200,000 clones, 75% to 85% appearing once. Sequences were obtained from PBMCs. The rearrangement joins TRBV5-1 to TRBJ2-7; 10 nucleotides align to TRBD1. The receptor was derived from a woman in her forties or fifties in good health and CMV-seropositive. The CDR3 DNA reads as TGCGCCAGCAGCATCGGGACAGGGGTTTACGAGCAGTACTTC. It codes for CASSIGTGVYEQYF.